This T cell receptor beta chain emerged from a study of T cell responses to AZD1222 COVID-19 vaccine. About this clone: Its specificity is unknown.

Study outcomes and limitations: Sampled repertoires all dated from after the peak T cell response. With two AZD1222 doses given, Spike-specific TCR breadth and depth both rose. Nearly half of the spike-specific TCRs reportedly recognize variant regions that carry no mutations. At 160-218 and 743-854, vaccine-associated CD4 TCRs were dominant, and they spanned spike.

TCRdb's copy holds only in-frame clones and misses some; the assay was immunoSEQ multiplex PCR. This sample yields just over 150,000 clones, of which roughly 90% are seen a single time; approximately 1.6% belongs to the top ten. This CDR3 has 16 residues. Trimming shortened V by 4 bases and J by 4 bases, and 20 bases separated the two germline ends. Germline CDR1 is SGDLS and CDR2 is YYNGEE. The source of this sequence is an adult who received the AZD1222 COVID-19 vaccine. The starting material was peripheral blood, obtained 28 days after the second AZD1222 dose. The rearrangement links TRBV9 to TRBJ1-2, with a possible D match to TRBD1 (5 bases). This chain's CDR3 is CASSNPRRQGSYGYTF. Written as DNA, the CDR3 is TGTGCCAGCAGCAACCCGCGCCGGCAGGGCTCCTATGGCTACACCTTC.